This TCR beta chain comes out of a study of shared clonotypes between healthy human individuals. About the research overall: Every donor yielded three CD4 naive, three CD4 memory, two CD8 naive and one CD8 memory plate. Whole-study findings and limits: An anticipated effect of sequencing depth on clonotype sharing among donors was recognized. Sorted-subset sequencing, rarefaction showed, was incomplete despite large depth.

This CDR3 is 16 amino acids long. The J segment lost 2 bases and the V segment lost 0 bases, leaving 5 bases of the junction unmatched. Germline loops: CDR1 KGHSH, CDR2 LQKENI. Turning to this clone: Its antigen is unidentified.

Over several immunoSEQ plates, each subset's genomic DNA was distributed in even portions. Data came from immunoSEQ multiplex PCR; TCRdb stores just in-frame clones and leaves some out. The sample contains 850,000 to 1,200,000 clones, roughly 80% of which appear only once. The TCR sequence derives from a man aged 18-30 years in good health. This chain uses TRBV18 with TRBJ2-3; TRBD1 aligns across 7 bases. The sample taken for sequencing was memory CD4+ T cells sorted from blood. Subset specified: CD45RA-negative fraction. The CDR3: CASSPPRTGHTDTQYF. Written as DNA, the CDR3 is TGTGCCAGCTCACCACCCAGGACAGGCCACACAGATACGCAGTATTTT. Supplemented by reference TRBV18 and TRBJ2-3, the full variable domain reads NAGVMQNPRHLVRRRGQEARLRCSPMKGHSHVYWYRQLPEEGLKFMVYLQKENIIDESGMPKERFSAEFPKEGPSILRIQQVVRGDSAAYFCASSPPRTGHTDTQYFGPGTRLTVL.